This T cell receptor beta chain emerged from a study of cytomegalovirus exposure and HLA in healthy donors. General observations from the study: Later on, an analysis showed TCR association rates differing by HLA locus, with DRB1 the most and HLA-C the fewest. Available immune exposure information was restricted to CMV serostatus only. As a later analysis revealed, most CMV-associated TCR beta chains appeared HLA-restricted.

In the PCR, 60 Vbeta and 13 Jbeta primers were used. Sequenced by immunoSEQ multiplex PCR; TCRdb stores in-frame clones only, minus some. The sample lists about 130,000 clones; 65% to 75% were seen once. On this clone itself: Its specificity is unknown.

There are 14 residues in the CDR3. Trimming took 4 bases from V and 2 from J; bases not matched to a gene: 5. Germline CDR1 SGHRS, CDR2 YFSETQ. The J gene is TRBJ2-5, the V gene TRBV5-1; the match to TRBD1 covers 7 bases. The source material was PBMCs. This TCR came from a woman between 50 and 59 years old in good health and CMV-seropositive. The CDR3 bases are TGCGCCAGCAGCCGGACAGGTGGGCAAGAGACCCAGTACTTC. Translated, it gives CASSRTGGQETQYF.